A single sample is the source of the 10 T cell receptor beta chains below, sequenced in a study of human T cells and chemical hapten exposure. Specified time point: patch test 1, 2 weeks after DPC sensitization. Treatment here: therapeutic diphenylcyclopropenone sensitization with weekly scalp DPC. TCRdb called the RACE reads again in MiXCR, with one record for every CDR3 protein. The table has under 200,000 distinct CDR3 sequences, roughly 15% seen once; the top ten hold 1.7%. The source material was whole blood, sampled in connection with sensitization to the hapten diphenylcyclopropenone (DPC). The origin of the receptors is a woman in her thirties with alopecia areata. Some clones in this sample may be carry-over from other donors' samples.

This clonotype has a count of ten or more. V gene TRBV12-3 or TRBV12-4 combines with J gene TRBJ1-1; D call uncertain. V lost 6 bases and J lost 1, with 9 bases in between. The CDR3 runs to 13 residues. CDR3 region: CASSKERNTEAFF. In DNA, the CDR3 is TGTGCCAGCAGCAAGGAGAGGAACACTGAAGCTTTCTTT.

The DNA for the CDR3 is TGCAGTGTTACTGAGGTCTATGGCTACACCTTC. This gives the protein CSVTEVYGYTF. The V call is TRBV20-1, the J call TRBJ1-2; D remains unclear. The CDR3 has 11 amino acids. Germline V gene sequence: CDR1 DFQATT, CDR2 SNEGSKA (reference sequence). The V end was cut by 7 bases, the J end by 4 bases, with 10 bases between.

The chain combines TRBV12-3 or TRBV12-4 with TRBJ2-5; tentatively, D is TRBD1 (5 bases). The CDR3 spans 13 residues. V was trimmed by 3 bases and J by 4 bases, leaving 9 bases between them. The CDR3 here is CASSFGAPETQYF. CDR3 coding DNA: TGTGCCAGCAGTTTTGGGGCTCCAGAGACCCAGTACTTC.

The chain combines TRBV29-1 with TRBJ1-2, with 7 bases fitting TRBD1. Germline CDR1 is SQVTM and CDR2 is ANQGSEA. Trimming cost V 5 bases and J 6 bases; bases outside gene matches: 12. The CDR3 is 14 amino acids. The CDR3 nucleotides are TGCAGCGTTTCGTTGACAGGGTCCGGGGATGGCTACACCTTC. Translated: CSVSLTGSGDGYTF. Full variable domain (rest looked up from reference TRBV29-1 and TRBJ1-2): SAVISQKPSRDICQRGTSLTIQCQVDSQVTMMFWYRQQPGQSLTLIATANQGSEATYESGFVIDKFPISRPNLTFSTLTVSNMSPEDSSIYLCSVSLTGSGDGYTFGSGTRLTVV.

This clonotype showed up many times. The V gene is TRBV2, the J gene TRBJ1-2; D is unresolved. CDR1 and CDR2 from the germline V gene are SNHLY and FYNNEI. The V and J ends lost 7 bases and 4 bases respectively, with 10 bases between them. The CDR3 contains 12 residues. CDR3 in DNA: TGTGCCAGCATAAGAGAACTCTATGGCTACACCTTC. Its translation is CASIRELYGYTF.

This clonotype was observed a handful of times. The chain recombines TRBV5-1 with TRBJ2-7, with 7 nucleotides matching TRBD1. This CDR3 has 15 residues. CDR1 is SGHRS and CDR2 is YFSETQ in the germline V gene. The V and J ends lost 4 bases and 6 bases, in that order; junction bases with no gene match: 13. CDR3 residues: CASSELGQAPREQYF. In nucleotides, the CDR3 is TGCGCCAGCAGCGAGCTTGGACAGGCACCTCGCGAGCAGTACTTC.

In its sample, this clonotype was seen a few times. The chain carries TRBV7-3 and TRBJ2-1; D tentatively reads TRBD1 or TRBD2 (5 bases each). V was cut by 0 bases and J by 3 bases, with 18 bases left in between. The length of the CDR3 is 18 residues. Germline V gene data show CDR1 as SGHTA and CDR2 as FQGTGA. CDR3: CASSLTASGTGNYNEQFF. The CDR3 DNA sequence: TGTGCCAGCAGCTTAACGGCCTCCGGGACGGGGAACTACAATGAGCAGTTCTTC.

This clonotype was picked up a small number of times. The CDR3 DNA sequence: TGCGCCAGCAGCCGAGAGACGAACAGGGGGAGAGGTGGCTACACCTTC. Translating gives CASSRETNRGRGGYTF. V and J are TRBV4-3 and TRBJ1-2, with TRBD1 identical over 8 bases. The V and J ends lost 4 bases and 7 bases, in that order; junction bases with no gene match: 14. The CDR3 is 16 residues long. In germline, CDR1 is LGHNA, CDR2 YSLEER.

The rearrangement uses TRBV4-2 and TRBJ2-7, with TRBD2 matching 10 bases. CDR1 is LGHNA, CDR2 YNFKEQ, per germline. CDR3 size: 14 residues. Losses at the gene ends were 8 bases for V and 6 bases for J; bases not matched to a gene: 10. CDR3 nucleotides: TGTGCCAGCGCCGTAGCGGGAGGATTCCCCGAGCAGTACTTC. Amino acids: CASAVAGGFPEQYF.

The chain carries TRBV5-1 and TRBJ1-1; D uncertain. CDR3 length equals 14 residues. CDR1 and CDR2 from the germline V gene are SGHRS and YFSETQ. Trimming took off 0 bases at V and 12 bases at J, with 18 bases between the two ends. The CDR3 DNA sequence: TGCGCCAGCAGCTTGGTGCCTCAATATATGATGTCTTTCTTT. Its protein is CASSLVPQYMMSFF.